The sequence of this T cell receptor beta chain was determined in a study of T cell changes during pregnancy in multiple sclerosis. Germline V lookup: CDR1 MNHEY, CDR2 SVGAGI. This CDR3 has 11 amino acids. Trimming pared 5 bases from V and 6 bases from J, leaving 5 bases between. The table came from immunoSEQ multiplex PCR; TCRdb's copy has only in-frame clones and leaves some out. The sample records 110,000 or so clones, about 93% being singletons. Sequencing was performed on peripheral blood, taken before pregnancy. This sequence was found in a female donor with multiple sclerosis, enrolled in a pregnancy study. The chain combines TRBV6-5 with TRBJ2-1, with D perhaps TRBD1 (5 bases). CDR3 DNA sequence: TGTGCCAGCAGTCAGGGCAATGAGCAGTTCTTC. It yields the protein CASSQGNEQFF.